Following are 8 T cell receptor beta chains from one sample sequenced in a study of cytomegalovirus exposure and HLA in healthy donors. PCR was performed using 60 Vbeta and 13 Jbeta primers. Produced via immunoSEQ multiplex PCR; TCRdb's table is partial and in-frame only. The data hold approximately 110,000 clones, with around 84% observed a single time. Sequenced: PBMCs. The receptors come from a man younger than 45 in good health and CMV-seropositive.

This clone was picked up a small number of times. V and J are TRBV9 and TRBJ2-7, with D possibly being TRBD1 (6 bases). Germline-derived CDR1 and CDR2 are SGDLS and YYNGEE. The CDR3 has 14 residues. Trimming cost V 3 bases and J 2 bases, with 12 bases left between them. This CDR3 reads CASSEGAGAYEQYF. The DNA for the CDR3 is TGTGCCAGCAGCGAGGGAGCAGGGGCCTACGAGCAGTACTTC.

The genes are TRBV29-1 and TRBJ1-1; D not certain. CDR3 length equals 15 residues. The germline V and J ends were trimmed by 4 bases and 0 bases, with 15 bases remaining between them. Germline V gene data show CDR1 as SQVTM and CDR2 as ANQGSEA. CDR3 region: CSVAPVNPVNTEAFF. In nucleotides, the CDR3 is TGCAGCGTTGCTCCGGTTAATCCGGTGAACACTGAAGCTTTCTTT.

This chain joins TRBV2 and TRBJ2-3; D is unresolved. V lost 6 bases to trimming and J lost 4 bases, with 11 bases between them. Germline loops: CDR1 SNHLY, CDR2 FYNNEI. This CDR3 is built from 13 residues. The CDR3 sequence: CASSAPLADTQYF. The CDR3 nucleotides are TGTGCCAGCAGCGCCCCCCTAGCAGATACGCAGTATTTT. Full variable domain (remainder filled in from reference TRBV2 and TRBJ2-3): EPEVTQTPSHQVTQMGQEVILRCVPISNHLYFYWYRQILGQKVEFLVSFYNNEISEKSEIFDDQFSVERPDGSNFTLKIRSTKLEDSAMYFCASSAPLADTQYFGPGTRLTVL.

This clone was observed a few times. The CDR3 bases are TGTGCCAGTAGTAGATCCGGGACAGCTAATCAGCCCCAGCATTTT. It encodes CASSRSGTANQPQHF. This sequence joins TRBV19 and TRBJ1-5; 7 bases agree with TRBD1. Germline-derived CDR1 and CDR2 are LNHDA and SQIVND (reference sequence). Germline trimming cut 4 bases from V and 4 bases from J; bases unmatched to any gene: 7. This CDR3 is built from 15 residues.

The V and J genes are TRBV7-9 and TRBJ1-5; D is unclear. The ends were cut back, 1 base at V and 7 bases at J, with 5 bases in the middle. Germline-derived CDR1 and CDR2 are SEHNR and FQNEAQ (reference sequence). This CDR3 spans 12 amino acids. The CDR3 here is CASSLDRQPQHF. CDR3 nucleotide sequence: TGTGCCAGCAGCTTAGACAGACAGCCCCAGCATTTT. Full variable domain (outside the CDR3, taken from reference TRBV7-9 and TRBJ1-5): DTGVSQNPRHKITKRGQNVTFRCDPISEHNRLYWYRQTLGQGPEFLTYFQNEAQLEKSRLLSDRFSAERPKGSFSTLEIQRTEQGDSAMYLCASSLDRQPQHFGDGTRLSIL.

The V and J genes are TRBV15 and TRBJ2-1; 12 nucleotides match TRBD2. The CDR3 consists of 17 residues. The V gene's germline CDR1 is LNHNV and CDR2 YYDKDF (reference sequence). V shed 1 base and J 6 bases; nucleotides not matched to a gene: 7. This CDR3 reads CATSRGFPGLAGNEQFF. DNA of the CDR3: TGTGCCACCAGCAGAGGTTTTCCGGGACTAGCGGGCAATGAGCAGTTCTTC.

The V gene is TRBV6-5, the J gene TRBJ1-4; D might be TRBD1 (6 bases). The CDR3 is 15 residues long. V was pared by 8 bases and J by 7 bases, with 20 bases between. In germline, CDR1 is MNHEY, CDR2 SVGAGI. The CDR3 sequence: CASRGGVGLGEKLFF. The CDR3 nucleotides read TGTGCCAGCCGAGGGGGGGTCGGTTTAGGTGAAAAACTGTTTTTT.

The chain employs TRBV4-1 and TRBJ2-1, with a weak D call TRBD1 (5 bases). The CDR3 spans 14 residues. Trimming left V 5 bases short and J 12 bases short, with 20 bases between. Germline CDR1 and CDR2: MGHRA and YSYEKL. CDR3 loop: CASSKPWGTARQFF. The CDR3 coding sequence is TGCGCCAGCAGCAAACCCTGGGGCACCGCTAGGCAGTTCTTC.